The rows below give T cell receptor beta chains drawn from one sample of a study of response to subunit inactivated influenza vaccine. TCRdb called the RT-PCR reads again in MiXCR, with one record for every CDR3 protein. Of hundreds of thousands of distinct CDR3 sequences in the sample, 13% were seen once. This material consisted of PBMCs from blood, taken roughly 48 days after vaccination. Receptors originate from a man in his fifties or sixties who received an inactivated influenza vaccine. The CDR3 runs from the conserved cysteine through the conserved F or W. D genes are given only for firm matches. Some rows mark clone size as missing; the rest say once, few, many or name a class of expanded clone.

TRBJ2-3 | TRBV6-1 | - | - | TGTGCCAGCAGCAGTAGCGGATGGGGCACAGATACGCAGTATTTT | CASSSSGWGTDTQYF
TRBJ1-1 | TRBV20-1 | - | - | TGCAGTGCTAGGCGTATGGGGGGGCCGAACACTGAAGCTTTCTTT | CSARRMGGPNTEAFF
TRBJ2-2 | TRBV12-3/TRBV12-4 | - | - | TGTGCCAGCAGTTCCCAGGGGATGTTGGCCGGGGAGCTGTTTTTT | CASSSQGMLAGELFF
TRBJ2-5 | TRBV7-2 | many | - | TGTGCCAGCAGCCCACAAATGGCTCAAGAGACCCAGTACTTC | CASSPQMAQETQYF
TRBJ2-1 | TRBV10-3 | - | - | TGTGCCATCAGTAGCGGTTACAATGAGCAGTTCTTC | CAISSGYNEQFF
TRBJ2-5 | TRBV12-3/TRBV12-4 | few | - | TGTGCCAGCAGTTTAGGGGGTCTGAGGACCCAGTACTTC | CASSLGGLRTQYF
TRBJ2-1 | TRBV2 | - | - | TGTGCCAGCAGACTCACTAAAAAGAATGAGCAGTTCTTC | CASRLTKKNEQFF
TRBJ2-6 | TRBV19 | - | - | TGTGCCAGTAGTATAGAGGCAGGTCGCTCTAGGTCTGGGGCCAACGTCCTGACTTTC | CASSIEAGRSRSGANVLTF
TRBJ2-7 | TRBV28 | few | - | TGTGCCAGCAGTTTAAGGGTCCTCCTGAACTCCGAGCAGTACTTC | CASSLRVLLNSEQYF
TRBJ2-3 | TRBV7-3 | - | - | TGTGCCAGCAGCTTACGGGGGAGTGATGCAGATACGCAGTATTTT | CASSLRGSDADTQYF
TRBJ2-7 | TRBV20-1 | - | TRBD2 | TGCAGTGCTATGGGACTACCCCCGGCCTACGAGCAGTACTTC | CSAMGLPPAYEQYF
TRBJ2-7 | TRBV7-9 | - | - | TGTGCCAGCAGTCCCGACGGTTTGTGGTACTTC | CASSPDGLWYF
TRBJ2-3 | TRBV20-1 | few | - | TGCAGTGCAAGGACCGGGGGCCTAGATACGCAGTATTTT | CSARTGGLDTQYF
TRBJ2-1 | TRBV7-2 | - | TRBD2 | TGTGCCAGCAGCTTAGTTGGCGGGGGAAACAATGAGCAGTTCTTC | CASSLVGGGNNEQFF
TRBJ2-2 | TRBV7-9 | few | - | TGTGCCAGTCCCCGAGGGGTGAACACCGGGGAGCTGTTTTTT | CASPRGVNTGELFF
TRBJ1-1 | TRBV11-2 | - | - | TGTGCCAGCAGCCGAAGGGGGGGTCCACTGAACACTGAAGCTTTCTTT | CASSRRGGPLNTEAFF
TRBJ2-5 | TRBV12-3/TRBV12-4 | - | - | TGTGCCAGCAGTTTAATTCTCAGGGAAGAGACCCAGTACTTC | CASSLILREETQYF
TRBJ2-7 | TRBV5-1 | many | TRBD2 | TGCGCCAGCACCCAAGTACTTGGCGGGGGGAACGAGCAGTACTTC | CASTQVLGGGNEQYF
TRBJ2-1 | TRBV10-3 | - | - | TGTGCCATCAGTGATCCCCGGGCCCAAGGCGATGAGCAGTTCTTC | CAISDPRAQGDEQFF
TRBJ2-3 | TRBV5-1 | - | - | TGCGCCAGCAGCTTGGCGGCAGGATTCGCAGATACGCAGTATTTT | CASSLAAGFADTQYF
TRBJ1-4 | TRBV4-1 | - | - | TGCGCCAGCAGCCAAGAGAGGCAGGGCGTTGTATTTGGCGAAAAACTGTTTTTT | CASSQERQGVVFGEKLFF
TRBJ2-3 | TRBV29-1 | few | - | TGCAGCGTCTTGACAGTGAGCACAGATACGCAGTATTTT | CSVLTVSTDTQYF
TRBJ1-3 | TRBV29-1 | once | - | TGCAGCGCTACCCCAGGGGGAAACACCATATATTTT | CSATPGGNTIYF
TRBJ2-7 | TRBV20-1 | - | TRBD2 | TGCAGTGCTAGTATATCCGGGAGGACCTACGAGCAGTACTTC | CSASISGRTYEQYF
TRBJ2-3 | TRBV20-1 | many | - | TGCAGTGCTAGCAGGCTCGGTCCTACGGATACGCAGTATTTT | CSASRLGPTDTQYF
TRBJ2-5 | TRBV7-9 | many | - | TGTGCCAGCAAGGTTGGGGAGACCCAGTACTTC | CASKVGETQYF
TRBJ2-6 | TRBV5-1 | - | - | TGCGCCAGCTATGGCCGGGACCCAGGCTCTGGGGCCAACGTCCTGACTTTC | CASYGRDPGSGANVLTF
TRBJ2-2 | TRBV10-2 | - | TRBD2 | TGCGCCAGCAGAAGGACTAGCGGACCGAACACCGGGGAGCTGTTTTTT | CASRRTSGPNTGELFF
TRBJ1-3 | TRBV11-2 | - | TRBD1 | TGTGCCAGCAGCTTAGCCCCGGGACAGGGAAGCGGAAACACCATATATTTT | CASSLAPGQGSGNTIYF
TRBJ2-7 | TRBV5-1 | few | - | TGCGCCAGCAGCAACCGGGACGAAGGCTACGAGCAGTACTTC | CASSNRDEGYEQYF
TRBJ2-3 | TRBV19 | few | - | TGTGCCAGTAGTCCAGTGGGCACAGATACGCAGTATTTT | CASSPVGTDTQYF
TRBJ2-5 | TRBV9 | many | - | TGTGCCAGCAGCGTAGGAAGGAGCGAAGAGACCCAGTACTTC | CASSVGRSEETQYF
TRBJ1-4 | TRBV15 | - | TRBD1 | TGTGCCACCAGCAGAGCGAGATACTTCAACTTACAGGGGGCGTCGGATGAAAAACTGTTTTTT | CATSRARYFNLQGASDEKLFF
TRBJ2-7 | TRBV29-1 | many | TRBD2 | TGCAGCGTTAGTCAGTGGACTAGCGACTCCTACGAGCAGTACTTC | CSVSQWTSDSYEQYF
TRBJ1-5 | TRBV4-3 | few | - | TGCGCCAGCAGCCAAGACGTCGGAGGCAATCAGCCCCAGCATTTT | CASSQDVGGNQPQHF
TRBJ2-1 | TRBV29-1 | few | TRBD2 | TGCAGCGAGGAGGGACTAGGCGATGAGCAGTTCTTC | CSEEGLGDEQFF
TRBJ2-3 | TRBV29-1 | few | - | TGCAGCGTTGAAGATGTTCGGGGTGCAGATACGCAGTATTTT | CSVEDVRGADTQYF
TRBJ2-7 | TRBV4-3 | - | TRBD2 | TGCGCCAGCAGCCAAGGGACTAGCGGGTACTACGAGCAGTACTTC | CASSQGTSGYYEQYF
TRBJ1-5 | TRBV11-3 | - | - | TGTGCCAGCAGCTTAGTGGTCTACAGGGCCCTAAGCAATCAGCCCCAGCATTTT | CASSLVVYRALSNQPQHF
TRBJ2-7 | TRBV10-3 | - | TRBD2 | TGTGCCATCAGTGAGTCTAGCGGGGTCTACTCCTACGAGCAGTACTTC | CAISESSGVYSYEQYF
TRBJ2-5 | TRBV19 | - | TRBD1 | TGTGCCAGTATGGGGGACAGGGTAACGGAGACCCAGTACTTC | CASMGDRVTETQYF
TRBJ2-7 | TRBV11-2 | few | - | TGTGCCAGCAGCGCTTCCAGGCCGGGGGAGCAGTACTTC | CASSASRPGEQYF
TRBJ2-1 | TRBV2 | many | TRBD2 | TGTGCCAGCAGTCGTGGACTAGCGGGAGTCAATGAGCAGTTCTTC | CASSRGLAGVNEQFF
TRBJ1-1 | TRBV6-2/TRBV6-3 | - | - | TGTGCCAGTCGCGCCGGGACTTTAGGTCCTGAAGCTTTCTTT | CASRAGTLGPEAFF
TRBJ1-1 | TRBV10-3 | few | TRBD1 | TGTGCCATCAGTGGGACAGGGTCGAACACTGAAGCTTTCTTT | CAISGTGSNTEAFF
TRBJ1-2 | TRBV3-1 | - | - | TGTGCCAGCAGCCAAGAGGCCAGGTGGGCCTATGGCTACACCTTC | CASSQEARWAYGYTF